What follows are 21 T cell receptor beta chains derived from one specimen sequenced in a study of cytomegalovirus exposure and HLA in healthy donors. With 60 Vbeta and 13 Jbeta primers, the PCR was carried out. Produced via immunoSEQ multiplex PCR; TCRdb's table is partial and in-frame only. The sample has fewer than 150,000 clones, approximately 77% seen once. The sequenced sample consisted of PBMCs. These receptors were obtained from a woman aged 50 to 60 in good health and CMV-seronegative.

V and J are TRBV28 and TRBJ1-2; 11 bases match TRBD1. V gave up 5 bases and J gave up 8 bases; unmatched junction bases: 10. The CDR3 loop spans 15 amino acids. Germline V gene sequence: CDR1 MDHEN, CDR2 SYDVKM. The CDR3 protein is CASSPSGTGGRGYTF. DNA of the CDR3: TGTGCCAGCAGTCCCTCCGGGACAGGGGGACGCGGCTACACCTTC.

For this clone: The same CDR3 arises from other DNA sequences in this sample as well. The rearrangement joins TRBV5-1 to TRBJ2-5, with 7 bases lining up with TRBD1. This CDR3 has 14 residues. The J segment lost 2 bases and the V segment lost 0 bases, leaving 1 base of the junction unmatched. Germline CDR1 and CDR2: SGHRS and YFSETQ. The CDR3 protein is CASSLGTGQETQYF. For the CDR3, the DNA is TGCGCCAGCAGCTTGGGGACAGGACAAGAGACCCAGTACTTC.

The chain's CDR3 is CAARESGEANVLTF. The CDR3 DNA follows: TGTGCCGCCAGGGAGTCCGGTGAGGCCAACGTCCTGACTTTC. V gene TRBV10-3 combines with J gene TRBJ2-6; D might be TRBD1 or TRBD2, each matching 5 bases. Trimming stripped 11 bases from V and 6 bases from J, with 17 bases between. The germline V gene encodes CDR1 ENHRY and CDR2 SYGVKD. The CDR3 has 14 amino acids.

This chain connects TRBV19 to TRBJ2-2; 11 positions agree with TRBD1. Germline V CDR1 and CDR2: LNHDA, SQIVND (reference sequence). This CDR3 is 15 amino acids long. The V and J ends lost 7 bases and 4 bases, in that order; junction bases with no gene match: 5. This CDR3 reads CASNLGQGATGELFF. CDR3 sequence (DNA): TGTGCCAGTAATCTCGGACAGGGGGCCACCGGGGAGCTGTTTTTT. The whole variable domain, filled in from reference TRBV19 and TRBJ2-2, reads DGGITQSPKYLFRKEGQNVTLSCEQNLNHDAMYWYRQDPGQGLRLIYYSQIVNDFQKGDIAEGYSVSREKKESFPLTVTSAQKNPTAFYLCASNLGQGATGELFFGEGSRLTVL.

This chain joins TRBV5-1 and TRBJ1-1; no firm D call. The CDR3 has 13 residues. Per the germline V gene, CDR1 is SGHRS and CDR2 is YFSETQ. Trimming stripped 1 base from V and 1 base from J, with 5 bases between. The CDR3 DNA reads as TGCGCCAGCAGCTTGCGAGAGAACACTGAAGCTTTCTTT. This codes for CASSLRENTEAFF.

In this sample, this clone turned up once. The chain joins TRBV19 to TRBJ1-1; D possibly corresponds to TRBD1 (5 bases). The germline V gene has CDR1 LNHDA and CDR2 SQIVND (reference sequence). The CDR3 loop spans 14 amino acids. V was shortened by 1 base and J by 5 bases, with 11 bases between the two germline ends. In nucleotides, the CDR3 is TGTGCCAGTAGTATAGGTCCCCCAGGGACTGAAGCTTTCTTT. The encoded protein is CASSIGPPGTEAFF.

The rearrangement joins TRBV9 to TRBJ2-1; 10 bases align to TRBD1. V gave up 4 bases and J gave up 7 bases; unmatched junction bases: 8. CDR1 is SGDLS and CDR2 is YYNGEE in the germline V gene. The CDR3 consists of 15 residues. The CDR3 DNA reads TGTGCCAGCAGCTCCCGGGACAGGGGTCCGAATGAGCAGTTCTTC. It yields the protein CASSSRDRGPNEQFF.

The CDR3 coding sequence is TGTGCCAGCAGCTTACGGGGCGGGGGCGCCTACAATGAGCAGTTCTTC. It codes for CASSLRGGGAYNEQFF. The gene calls are TRBV7-6 and TRBJ2-1, with D perhaps TRBD2 (7 bases). V gave up 2 bases and J gave up 2 bases, with 13 bases separating them. Germline V gene sequence: CDR1 SGHVS, CDR2 FNYEAQ. This CDR3 comprises 16 residues.

The J gene is TRBJ1-1, the V gene TRBV6-1, with unresolved D. Germline-derived CDR1 and CDR2 are MNHNS and SASEGT. The CDR3 totals 10 residues. V was cut by 6 bases and J by 10 bases, with 9 bases left in between. CDR3 in amino acids: CASREGGAFF. Written as DNA, the CDR3 is TGTGCCAGCAGGGAGGGTGGAGCTTTCTTT.

This chain links TRBV7-6 with TRBJ2-1; 8 nucleotides match TRBD2. Trimming removed 5 bases from V and 0 bases from J; junction bases left unmatched: 9. The CDR3 spans 17 residues. CDR1 and CDR2 (germline): SGHVS, FNYEAQ. The CDR3 spells CASSAILSGDSYNEQFF. The CDR3 DNA follows: TGTGCCAGCAGCGCCATACTTAGCGGGGACTCCTACAATGAGCAGTTCTTC.

The V and J genes are TRBV7-2 and TRBJ2-7; D not resolved. The CDR3 has 11 amino acids. Germline V gene lookup returns CDR1 SGHTA and CDR2 FQGNSA. Trimming cost V 5 bases and J 2 bases, with 4 bases left between them. As DNA, the CDR3 is TGTGCCAGCAGCCTAACCTACGAGCAGTACTTC. Its translation is CASSLTYEQYF.

The chain uses TRBV5-1 and TRBJ2-1; D perhaps matches TRBD1 (5 bases). V dropped 0 bases and J dropped 2 bases, with 9 bases sitting between them. CDR3 size: 15 residues. Germline V lookup: CDR1 SGHRS, CDR2 YFSETQ. CDR3 residues: CASSLAQDTYNEQFF. The CDR3 bases are TGCGCCAGCAGCTTGGCACAGGATACCTACAATGAGCAGTTCTTC.

There are a few counts of this clone. J is TRBJ1-4 and V is TRBV19, with D tentatively TRBD1 (6 bases). The V end was cut by 3 bases, the J end by 14 bases, with 16 bases between. Germline loops: CDR1 LNHDA, CDR2 SQIVND (reference sequence). This CDR3 is built from 13 residues. For the CDR3, the DNA is TGTGCCAGTAGTATCAGGCTTTGGACAGCCCTGTTTTTT. The encoded protein is CASSIRLWTALFF.

The chain couples TRBV28 to TRBJ1-2; 8 nucleotides match TRBD1. Germline V gene lookup returns CDR1 MDHEN and CDR2 SYDVKM. With V trimmed by 3 bases and J by 4 bases, 1 base remained unmatched. CDR3 size: 13 residues. The CDR3 DNA is TGTGCCAGCAGTTTGGGACAGGCCTATGGCTACACCTTC. Residues: CASSLGQAYGYTF.

The V and J genes are TRBV7-9 and TRBJ1-6, with D possibly being TRBD1 (5 bases). Looked up from germline, CDR1 is SEHNR and CDR2 is FQNEAQ (reference sequence). The CDR3 consists of 15 residues. V lost 6 bases and J 2 bases, leaving 11 bases between the germline ends. The CDR3 sequence is CASRSGFAYNSPLHF. In DNA form, the CDR3 reads TGTGCCAGCAGGTCAGGGTTTGCCTATAATTCACCCCTCCACTTT. Looking up the rest from reference TRBV7-9 and TRBJ1-6 gives the full variable domain: DTGVSQNPRHKITKRGQNVTFRCDPISEHNRLYWYRQTLGQGPEFLTYFQNEAQLEKSRLLSDRFSAERPKGSFSTLEIQRTEQGDSAMYLCASRSGFAYNSPLHFGNGTRLTVT.

The genes are TRBV15 and TRBJ1-5; D is perhaps TRBD1 (6 bases). The ends were cut back, 0 bases at V and 11 bases at J, with 17 bases in the middle. From germline, CDR1 is LNHNV and CDR2 YYDKDF (reference sequence). This CDR3 is built from 15 residues. The chain's CDR3 is CATSRDFFVGAAQHF. CDR3 DNA: TGTGCCACCAGCAGAGATTTTTTTGTGGGGGCAGCCCAGCATTTT. Filled out from reference TRBV15 and TRBJ1-5, the complete variable domain reads DAMVIQNPRYQVTQFGKPVTLSCSQTLNHNVMYWYQQKSSQAPKLLFHYYDKDFNNEADTPDNFQSRRPNTSFCFLDIRSPGLGDTAMYLCATSRDFFVGAAQHFGDGTRLSIL.

The V gene is TRBV5-1, the J gene TRBJ2-5; D unresolved. V was cut by 1 base and J by 3 bases, with 10 bases left in between. The CDR3 contains 14 residues. In germline, CDR1 is SGHRS, CDR2 YFSETQ. CDR3 sequence (DNA): TGCGCCAGCAGCTTGAATCCCCAGGAAGAGACCCAGTACTTC. Encoded protein: CASSLNPQEETQYF.

The gene calls are TRBV5-6 and TRBJ2-7, with D perhaps matching TRBD1 (5 bases). CDR3 length: 15 amino acids. V was pared by 2 bases and J by 2 bases, with 14 bases between. Germline-derived CDR1 and CDR2 are SGHDT and YYEEEE. The DNA for the CDR3 is TGTGCCAGCAGCTTAAGGGGCTTCCCACCCTACGAGCAGTACTTC. Translating gives CASSLRGFPPYEQYF.

J is TRBJ2-2 and V is TRBV6-5, with 8 bases matching TRBD1. V was pared by 5 bases and J by 6 bases, with 8 bases of the junction left unmatched. Germline V gene data show CDR1 as MNHEY and CDR2 as SVGAGI. This CDR3 region has 15 residues. The CDR3 DNA follows: TGTGCCAGCAGTCCCGACAGGGGAATCGCCGGGGAGCTGTTTTTT. It is translated as CASSPDRGIAGELFF.

The chain combines TRBV4-2 with TRBJ2-7, with 10 bases aligning to TRBD2. After removal of 1 base from V and 6 bases from J, the junction contained 18 bases not matched to a gene. Germline loops: CDR1 LGHNA, CDR2 YNFKEQ. This CDR3 is built from 19 residues. This CDR3 is CASSQAVSGGTAGGAEQYF. DNA of the CDR3: TGTGCCAGCAGCCAAGCGGTTAGCGGGGGGACTGCCGGGGGGGCCGAGCAGTACTTC.

The chain recombines TRBV28 with TRBJ1-5, with a tentative D call TRBD1 (5 bases). The CDR3 length is 14 residues. CDR1 and CDR2 from the germline V gene are MDHEN and SYDVKM. Between the trimmed V and J ends, which lost 6 bases and 5 bases, there was a span of 14 bases. CDR3 bases: TGTGCCAGCAGCCTTTGGTCGGGGGATCAGCCCCAGCATTTT. Protein product: CASSLWSGDQPQHF.